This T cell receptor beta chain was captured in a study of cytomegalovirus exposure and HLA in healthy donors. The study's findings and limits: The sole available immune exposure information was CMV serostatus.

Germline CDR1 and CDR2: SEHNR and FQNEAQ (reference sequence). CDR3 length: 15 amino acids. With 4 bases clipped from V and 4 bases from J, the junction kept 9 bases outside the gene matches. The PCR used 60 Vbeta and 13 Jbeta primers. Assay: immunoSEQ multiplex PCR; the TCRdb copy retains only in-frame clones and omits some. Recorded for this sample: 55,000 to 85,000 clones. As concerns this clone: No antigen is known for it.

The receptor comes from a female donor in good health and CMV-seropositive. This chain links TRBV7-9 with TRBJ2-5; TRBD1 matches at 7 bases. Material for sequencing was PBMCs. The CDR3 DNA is TGTGCCAGCAGCTGGGGACAGTTAGGGGGAGAGACCCAGTACTTC. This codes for CASSWGQLGGETQYF.